Here is one T cell receptor beta chain with its context. This entry is derived from a study of cytomegalovirus exposure and HLA in healthy donors. The PCR had 60 Vbeta and 13 Jbeta primers. Under the authors' procedure: Around 9.9 million shared chains were among the approximately 76 million unique TCR beta chains that a later analysis counted. Generated by immunoSEQ multiplex PCR, the TCRdb table keeps only in-frame clones and is missing some. The V and J calls and clone size were taken over from that table, and D and trimming were inferred from the DNA. The sample lists 70,000 to 100,000 clones, about four fifths occurring once. When sampled, the donors appeared nominally healthy, though they likely had unrecorded immune exposures. The source is a middle-aged man in good health and CMV-seropositive. The sample consisted of PBMCs.

The DNA of the CDR3 is TGTGCCAGTAGTAAAATAGCGGGAGCCTCCTACAATGAGCAGTTCTTC. Protein sequence: CASSKIAGASYNEQFF. V and J are TRBV19 and TRBJ2-1; 9 bases agree with TRBD2. Germline values: CDR1 LNHDA, CDR2 SQIVND (reference sequence). V was clipped by 4 bases and J by 0 bases; unmatched bases: 4. The CDR3 consists of 16 residues.